This T cell receptor beta chain was captured in a study of T cells after yellow fever vaccination. Background on the study: Low-cell-number fractions underwent preparation using SMART-Seq v4 Ultra Low Input.

TCRdb processed the 5' RACE reads anew with MiXCR; each CDR3 protein has one entry. The table includes hundreds of thousands of distinct CDR3 sequences, about 14% detected once. V shed 6 bases, J shed 4 bases, and the junction held 7 bases outside the gene matches. The germline V gene has CDR1 SQVTM and CDR2 ANQGSEA. The CDR3 loop spans 13 amino acids. Source: PBMCs, taken on the day of the yellow fever booster vaccination. V gene TRBV29-1 combines with J gene TRBJ1-2; 8 bases fit TRBD1. The source is a man aged 25 to 40 who received the YFV17D yellow fever vaccine. The CDR3 loop is CSVWTGFLYGYTF. The CDR3 bases are TGCAGCGTCTGGACAGGGTTTCTCTATGGCTACACCTTC.